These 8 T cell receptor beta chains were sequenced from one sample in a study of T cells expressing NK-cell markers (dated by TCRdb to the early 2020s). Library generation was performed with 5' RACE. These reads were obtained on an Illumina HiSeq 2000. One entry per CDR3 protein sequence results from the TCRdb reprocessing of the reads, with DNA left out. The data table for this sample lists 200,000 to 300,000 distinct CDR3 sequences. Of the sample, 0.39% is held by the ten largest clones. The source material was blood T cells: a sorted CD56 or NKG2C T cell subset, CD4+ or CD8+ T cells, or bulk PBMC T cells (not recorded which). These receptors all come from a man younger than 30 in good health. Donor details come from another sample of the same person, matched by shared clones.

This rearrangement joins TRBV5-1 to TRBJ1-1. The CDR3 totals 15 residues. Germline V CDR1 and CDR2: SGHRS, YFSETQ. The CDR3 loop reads CASSLQPRGNTEAFF.

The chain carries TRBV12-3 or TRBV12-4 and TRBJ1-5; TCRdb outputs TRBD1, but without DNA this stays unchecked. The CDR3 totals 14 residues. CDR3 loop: CASSLTGAYQPQHF.

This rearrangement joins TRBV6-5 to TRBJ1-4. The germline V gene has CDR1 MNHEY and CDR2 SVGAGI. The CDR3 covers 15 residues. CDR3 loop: CASSYTPGRDEKLFF.

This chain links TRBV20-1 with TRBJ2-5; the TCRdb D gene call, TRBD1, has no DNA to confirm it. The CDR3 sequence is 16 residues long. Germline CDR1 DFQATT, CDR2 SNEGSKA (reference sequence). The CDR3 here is CSARDSRAALQETQYF.

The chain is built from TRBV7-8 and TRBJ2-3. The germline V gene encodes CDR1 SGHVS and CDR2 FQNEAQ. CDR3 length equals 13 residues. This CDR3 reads CASSLVWRDTQYF.

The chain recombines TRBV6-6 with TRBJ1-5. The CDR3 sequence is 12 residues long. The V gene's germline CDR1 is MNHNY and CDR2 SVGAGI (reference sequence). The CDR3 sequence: CASSYGEQPQHF.

This CDR3 reads CASSITWTGRNTGELFF. The rearrangement joins TRBV19 to TRBJ2-2; TCRdb outputs TRBD1, but without DNA this stays unchecked. The CDR3 totals 17 residues. CDR1 and CDR2 from the germline V gene are LNHDA and SQIVND (reference sequence).

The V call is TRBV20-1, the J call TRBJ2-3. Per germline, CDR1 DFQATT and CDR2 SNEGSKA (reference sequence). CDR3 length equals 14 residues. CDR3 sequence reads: CSAKKSRSTNTQYF.